This T cell receptor (beta chain) emerged from a study of cytomegalovirus exposure and HLA in healthy donors. General study findings and limits: Later work found most CMV-associated TCR beta chains apparently HLA-restricted. TCR beta chains numbering under 200 were designated cytomegalovirus-associated. In vitro, three CMV-associated chains proved specific for CMV antigens.

Points on this clone: Its antigen is not identified.

The PCR made use of 60 Vbeta and 13 Jbeta primers. The protocol was immunoSEQ multiplex PCR, while the TCRdb copy is restricted to in-frame clones and leaves out a portion. The sample includes roughly 190,000 clones, around four fifths seen only once; the top ten take less than 0.85%. Per the germline V gene, CDR1 is PRHDT and CDR2 is FYEKMQ (reference sequence). This CDR3 spans 15 amino acids. J lost 2 bases, V lost 5 bases, and 8 bases had no gene match. The receptor comes from a woman aged 18 to 35 in good health and CMV-seronegative. The sample consisted of PBMCs. The J gene is TRBJ1-2, the V gene TRBV13; TRBD1 matches at 7 bases. In nucleotides, the CDR3 is TGTGCCAGCAGCCCCCGGGACAGAACCAACTATGGCTACACCTTC. The encoded protein is CASSPRDRTNYGYTF.